One sample yielded the 19 T cell receptor beta chains listed below, sequenced in a study of control samples from healthy donors and cancer patients. TCRdb keeps only in-frame clones here, not all; method: immunoSEQ multiplex PCR. Of approximately 44,000 clones in the sample, 70% were seen once. The sample consisted of formalin-fixed, paraffin-embedded tissue. The receptors were gathered from a male donor with melanoma.

The chain is built from TRBV25-1 and TRBJ2-7, with 8 nucleotides matching TRBD2. Germline CDR1 and CDR2: MGHDK and SYGVNS. The CDR3 consists of 15 residues. With V trimmed by 5 bases and J by 3 bases, 9 bases remained unmatched. CDR3 DNA: TGTGCCAGCAGTCCCGGCACAGCGGGAGACTACGAGCAGTACTTC. Protein product: CASSPGTAGDYEQYF.

This clone occurred a few times. The chain joins TRBV10-3 to TRBJ2-3; D might be TRBD1 (5 bases). Germline V gene data show CDR1 as ENHRY and CDR2 as SYGVKD. This CDR3 is built from 14 residues. Trimming shortened V by 10 bases and J by 4 bases, and 18 bases separated the two germline ends. The CDR3 loop is CATKVTENPDTQYF. CDR3 DNA: TGTGCCACTAAGGTGACAGAGAACCCAGATACGCAGTATTTT.

This clone was recorded once. Germline and junction disagree at one end, which may indicate a read error. The chain has TRBV7-7 and TRBJ2-1; 7 bases fit TRBD2. Germline CDR1 SSHAT, CDR2 FNYEAQ (reference sequence). The CDR3 totals 17 residues. CDR3 amino acids: CASSSAYGTPGGNEQFF. As DNA, the CDR3 is TGTGCTAGCAGCTCGGCCTATGGGACGCCGGGGGGCAATGAGCAGTTCTTC.

The gene calls are TRBV5-4 and TRBJ2-2, with a weak D call TRBD2 (7 bases). This CDR3 is 16 amino acids long. Trimming removed 5 bases at V and 6 bases at J, with 20 bases between. CDR1 SGHNT and CDR2 YYREEE come from the germline V gene (reference sequence). CDR3 DNA sequence: TGTGCCAGCAGTTTCCCGGGGGGCCTCGTCTCCGGGGAGCTGTTTTTT. Its protein product is CASSFPGGLVSGELFF.

This chain joins TRBV21-1 and TRBJ2-4; TRBD2, as called in the table, went unchecked against the DNA. TRBV21-1 is deemed a pseudogene. There are 16 residues in the CDR3. The CDR3 nucleotides read TGTGCCAGCAGAGCTCGCGGGGGTACGGATAAAAACATTCAGTACTTC. It specifies CASRARGGTDKNIQYF.

In its sample, this clone was seen many times. The chain has TRBV2 and TRBJ2-1; tentative D call: TRBD2 (6 bases). V was pared by 6 bases and J by 9 bases, with 15 bases between. This CDR3 comprises 13 residues. CDR1 SNHLY and CDR2 FYNNEI come from the germline V gene. The DNA for the CDR3 is TGTGCCAGCAGCACCCAGTGGGGGGTTGAGCAGTTCTTC. Its translation is CASSTQWGVEQFF.

The chain combines TRBV18 with TRBJ2-7; a possible D gene is TRBD1 (6 bases). The V and J ends lost 6 bases and 5 bases respectively, with 23 bases between them. Germline CDR1 reads KGHSH; CDR2 reads LQKENI. This CDR3 has 16 amino acids. The CDR3 loop is CASSLFRPQGQNEQYF. As DNA, the CDR3 is TGTGCCAGCTCCCTATTCAGACCTCAGGGGCAAAACGAGCAGTACTTC.

The gene calls are TRBV19 and TRBJ2-2; 8 nucleotides line up with TRBD1. Germline CDR1 is LNHDA and CDR2 is SQIVND (reference sequence). The CDR3 spans 15 residues. Trimming took 7 bases from V and 2 from J; bases not matched to a gene: 6. The CDR3 sequence is CASIGRGLNTGELFF. CDR3 nucleotide sequence: TGTGCCAGTATCGGCAGGGGGCTTAACACCGGGGAGCTGTTTTTT.

This chain's CDR3 is CASSVDRDQPQHF. The CDR3, as DNA: TGTGCCAGCAGTGTGGACAGGGACCAGCCCCAGCATTTT. This chain uses TRBV2 with TRBJ1-5; 8 nucleotides line up with TRBD1. J lost 7 bases, V lost 4 bases, and 3 bases had no gene match. The CDR3 is 13 residues long. The V gene's germline CDR1 is SNHLY and CDR2 FYNNEI.

The chain has TRBV19 and TRBJ1-5, with no clear D. V lost 7 bases and J 2 bases, leaving 15 bases between the germline ends. CDR3 length: 15 amino acids. Germline CDR1 is LNHDA and CDR2 is SQIVND (reference sequence). The CDR3 DNA sequence: TGTGCCAGTAAGGATGGACGATGGGGCAATCAGCCCCAGCATTTT. It encodes CASKDGRWGNQPQHF.

The chain links TRBV28 to TRBJ2-2; D might be TRBD2 (6 bases). The germline V and J ends were trimmed by 6 bases and 2 bases, with 19 bases remaining between them. The CDR3 extends over 17 amino acids. From germline, CDR1 is MDHEN and CDR2 SYDVKM. CDR3 amino acids: CASREALTSVNTGELFF. The CDR3 DNA is TGTGCCAGCAGGGAGGCTCTGACTAGTGTCAACACCGGGGAGCTGTTTTTT.

This chain connects TRBV24-1 to TRBJ2-3; D uncertain. The germline CDR1 and CDR2 sequences are KGHDR and SFDVKD. V was clipped by 0 bases and J by 0 bases, with 6 bases between them. This CDR3 contains 15 residues. CDR3 coding DNA: TGTGCCACCAGTGATTTGTGGCTTAGCACAGATACGCAGTATTTT. Translation: CATSDLWLSTDTQYF.

V gene TRBV7-3 combines with J gene TRBJ2-5; D remains unclear. Germline lookup yields CDR1 SGHTA and CDR2 FQGTGA. V lost 6 bases, J lost 0 bases, and 8 bases lay in between. The CDR3 is made up of 13 amino acids. CDR3 protein: CASSQGNQETQYF. CDR3 sequence (DNA): TGTGCCAGCAGTCAAGGGAACCAAGAGACCCAGTACTTC.

The rearrangement joins TRBV3-1 (or the pseudogene TRBV3-2) to TRBJ2-1; D not resolved. The CDR3 has 12 residues. Germline-derived CDR1 and CDR2 are LGHDT and YNNKEL (reference sequence). Trimming cost V 5 bases and J 9 bases, with 11 bases left between them. DNA of the CDR3: TGTGCCAGCAGCTCCGTTAGCACTGAGCAGTTCTTC. Amino acid sequence: CASSSVSTEQFF.

This chain connects TRBV6-5 to TRBJ2-7; D uncertain. Per germline, CDR1 MNHEY and CDR2 SVGAGI. The CDR3 extends over 13 amino acids. Deletions cut 4 bases from V and 2 bases from J, with 9 bases between. The CDR3 protein is CASSSQTAYEQYF. DNA for the CDR3: TGTGCCAGCAGTTCCCAGACTGCCTACGAGCAGTACTTC.

This clone was seen only once. This chain links TRBV5-5 with TRBJ2-7, with 8 bases matching TRBD2. J gave up 0 bases and V 6 bases, and 8 bases lay outside the gene matches. In germline, CDR1 is SGHKS, CDR2 YYEKEE (reference sequence). This CDR3 region has 15 residues. The chain's CDR3 is CASTPGLASSYEQYF. The CDR3 DNA reads TGTGCCAGCACCCCCGGACTAGCAAGCTCCTACGAGCAGTACTTC.

The gene calls are TRBV19 and TRBJ2-1; perhaps TRBD1 as D (6 bases). Germline values: CDR1 LNHDA, CDR2 SQIVND (reference sequence). V gave up 3 bases and J gave up 6 bases, with 9 bases separating them. This CDR3 spans 13 amino acids. The CDR3 region is CASSISGVNEQFF. CDR3 nucleotides: TGTGCCAGTAGTATTTCAGGGGTCAATGAGCAGTTCTTC.

J is TRBJ1-5 and V is TRBV28, with TRBD1 matching 9 bases. The CDR3 has 14 amino acids. J was trimmed by 9 bases and V by 6 bases; bases with no gene match: 9. In germline, CDR1 is MDHEN, CDR2 SYDVKM. CDR3 sequence reads: CASSSDRGARPQHF. The CDR3 DNA reads TGTGCCAGCAGCTCCGACAGGGGGGCGAGGCCCCAGCATTTT.

Written as DNA, the CDR3 is TGTGCCAGCAGTTATAGGGGGGCTCTTGCTAACGAGCAGTACTTC. Protein product: CASSYRGALANEQYF. J is TRBJ2-7 and V is TRBV6-2 or TRBV6-3, with D perhaps being TRBD1 or TRBD2 (6 bases each). The CDR3 length is 15 residues. Germline V CDR1 and CDR2: MNHEY, SVGEGT. V was trimmed by 3 bases and J by 5 bases, leaving 17 bases between them.